These 28 T cell receptor beta chains share one sample of origin, sequenced in a study of blood T cell repertoires in COVID-19. The data were produced by immunoSEQ multiplex PCR, yet TCRdb's version contains in-frame clones alone and is incomplete. The sample lists roughly 250,000 clones, 84% occurring once. The specimen was peripheral blood. These receptor sequences come from a woman between 40 and 55 years old who had recovered from COVID-19.

The CDR3 loop reads CASRAPTGVSYEQYF. The CDR3, as DNA: TGTGCCAGCAGGGCGCCGACAGGGGTCTCCTACGAGCAGTACTTC. This sequence joins TRBV6-5 and TRBJ2-7; 8 nucleotides agree with TRBD1. Per germline, CDR1 MNHEY and CDR2 SVGAGI. V lost 6 bases to trimming and J lost 0 bases; unmatched junction nucleotides: 7. The length of the CDR3 is 15 residues.

CDR3 residues: CASLQTQGAGANVLTF. DNA of the CDR3: TGTGCCAGCCTTCAGACCCAGGGGGCCGGGGCCAACGTCCTGACTTTC. The chain couples TRBV28 to TRBJ2-6; the match to TRBD1 covers 8 bases. Losses at the gene ends were 8 bases for V and 4 bases for J; bases not matched to a gene: 10. This CDR3 region has 16 residues. CDR1 MDHEN and CDR2 SYDVKM come from the germline V gene.

The chain is built from TRBV24-1 and TRBJ1-2; perhaps TRBD1 as D (6 bases). The V gene's germline CDR1 is KGHDR and CDR2 SFDVKD. V was clipped by 5 bases and J by 8 bases, with 14 bases between them. The CDR3 is 13 amino acids. The CDR3 sequence is CATSAVQGRGYTF. In DNA, the CDR3 is TGTGCCACCAGTGCCGTACAGGGCAGAGGCTACACCTTC.

This clone has only one observation. The chain combines TRBV10-3 with TRBJ1-3, with D possibly being TRBD1 (6 bases). The CDR3 sequence is 15 residues long. V was trimmed by 6 bases and J by 1 base, leaving 13 bases between them. Germline V gene data show CDR1 as ENHRY and CDR2 as SYGVKD. Here the CDR3 DNA reads TGTGCCATCAGAAGACAGGTGGTATCTGGAAACACCATATATTTT. This translates into CAIRRQVVSGNTIYF.

V and J are TRBV9 and TRBJ2-1; 8 bases line up with TRBD2. Germline assignment: CDR1 SGDLS and CDR2 YYNGEE. This CDR3 comprises 16 residues. With V trimmed by 0 bases and J by 9 bases, 11 bases remained unmatched. In DNA, the CDR3 is TGTGCCAGCAGCGTAGAAGGAACGGGGGGGCACGGTGAGCAGTTCTTC. Protein product: CASSVEGTGGHGEQFF. The complete variable domain, with remaining parts taken from reference TRBV9 and TRBJ2-1, reads DSGVTQTPKHLITATGQRVTLRCSPRSGDLSVYWYQQSLDQGLQFLIQYYNGEERAKGNILERFSAQQFPDLHSELNLSSLELGDSALYFCASSVEGTGGHGEQFFGPGTRLTVL.

About this clone itself: Other DNA sequences in this specimen translate into the identical CDR3. The chain couples TRBV27 to TRBJ1-3; D remains unclear. Germline CDR1 and CDR2: MNHEY and SMNVEV (reference sequence). Trimming left V 2 bases short and J 1 base short, with 6 bases between. This CDR3 is built from 14 residues. In DNA, the CDR3 is TGTGCCAGCAGTTTAGGGCCGTCTGGAAACACCATATATTTT. Amino acid sequence: CASSLGPSGNTIYF.

V and J are TRBV30 and TRBJ1-6; D ambiguous. Trimming took 2 bases from V and 5 from J, leaving 7 bases between them. The CDR3 length is 13 residues. Germline CDR1 GTSNPN, CDR2 SVGIG (reference sequence). The CDR3, as DNA: TGTGCCTGGAGTTTGGCAGATAATTCACCCCTCCACTTT. Residues: CAWSLADNSPLHF.

As for this clone: Other DNA sequences of this sample code for an identical CDR3. CDR3 protein: CASSLGQVSGNTIYF. The DNA of the CDR3 is TGCGCCAGCAGCTTGGGACAGGTCTCTGGAAACACCATATATTTT. The chain joins TRBV5-1 to TRBJ1-3; D might be TRBD1 (6 bases). The CDR3 is 15 amino acids. CDR1 and CDR2 from the germline V gene are SGHRS and YFSETQ. V gave up 0 bases and J gave up 0 bases, with 7 bases separating them.

The chain employs TRBV28 and TRBJ2-7; D is undetermined. The germline V gene has CDR1 MDHEN and CDR2 SYDVKM. Deletions cut 10 bases from V and 2 bases from J, with 15 bases between. The CDR3 has 13 amino acids. CDR3 protein: CATTPPGTYEQYF. CDR3 sequence (DNA): TGTGCCACAACCCCCCCAGGAACCTACGAGCAGTACTTC.

V gene TRBV7-2 combines with J gene TRBJ2-2; tentative D call: TRBD1 (6 bases). CDR3 size: 15 residues. The ends were cut back, 6 bases at V and 5 bases at J, with 16 bases in the middle. Germline assignment: CDR1 SGHTA and CDR2 FQGNSA. CDR3: CASRPALGGTGELFF. CDR3 coding DNA: TGTGCCAGCAGACCGGCGCTAGGGGGTACCGGGGAGCTGTTTTTT.

The rearrangement uses TRBV15 and TRBJ1-5, with D tentatively TRBD1 (6 bases). Looked up from germline, CDR1 is LNHNV and CDR2 is YYDKDF (reference sequence). The CDR3 sequence is 15 residues long. V was cut by 0 bases and J by 7 bases, with 13 bases left in between. CDR3 region: CATSRDLQGRQPQHF. The CDR3 DNA is TGTGCCACCAGCAGAGACCTACAGGGACGACAGCCCCAGCATTTT.

The chain carries TRBV27 and TRBJ2-1; D not certain. In germline, CDR1 is MNHEY, CDR2 SMNVEV (reference sequence). The CDR3 contains 13 residues. Deletions cut 3 bases from V and 5 bases from J, with 8 bases between. The CDR3: CASSLSRNNEQFF. In DNA, the CDR3 is TGTGCCAGCAGTTTGTCGCGGAACAATGAGCAGTTCTTC.

The chain carries TRBV29-1 and TRBJ1-1; TRBD1 matches at 7 bases. The germline V gene encodes CDR1 SQVTM and CDR2 ANQGSEA. The CDR3 has 12 amino acids. The V gene end was trimmed by 5 bases and the J gene end by 4 bases; junction bases not matched to a gene: 4. The CDR3 protein is CSVRQGGTEAFF. The CDR3 DNA follows: TGCAGCGTTCGACAGGGCGGCACTGAAGCTTTCTTT.

V is TRBV6-5 and J is TRBJ1-5; no reliable D call. Germline V gene sequence: CDR1 MNHEY, CDR2 SVGAGI. CDR3 length equals 14 residues. Trimming stripped 11 bases from V and 2 bases from J, with 16 bases between. The CDR3 is CAAQLRVGNQPQHF. The CDR3 coding sequence is TGTGCCGCGCAATTGAGGGTTGGCAATCAGCCCCAGCATTTT.

This sequence joins TRBV7-9 and TRBJ2-3, with D possibly TRBD1 on 9 matching bases. V was clipped by 2 bases and J by 7 bases, with 19 bases between them. Germline CDR1 SEHNR, CDR2 FQNEAQ (reference sequence). The CDR3 contains 16 residues. The CDR3 region is CASSLRGGQGLNTQYF. The CDR3 nucleotides are TGTGCCAGCAGCTTACGGGGGGGACAGGGTTTAAATACGCAGTATTTT.

Here the CDR3 reads CASSRIFQGSDTEAFF. CDR3 sequence (DNA): TGTGCCAGCAGCAGAATTTTTCAGGGAAGCGACACTGAAGCTTTCTTT. The V call is TRBV5-4, the J call TRBJ1-1, with D possibly matching TRBD1 (5 bases). Trimming stripped 4 bases from V and 3 bases from J, with 19 bases between. Germline-derived CDR1 and CDR2 are SGHNT and YYREEE (reference sequence). This CDR3 is built from 16 residues.

J is TRBJ1-1 and V is TRBV5-4; no reliable D call. V dropped 0 bases and J dropped 0 bases, with 12 bases sitting between them. The CDR3 extends over 16 amino acids. The V gene's germline CDR1 is SGHNT and CDR2 YYREEE (reference sequence). For the CDR3, the DNA is TGTGCCAGCAGCTTGGGGGCAGATAACATGAACACTGAAGCTTTCTTT. It encodes CASSLGADNMNTEAFF.

Notes on this clone: Other DNA sequences in the sample encode the same CDR3. V gene TRBV10-3 combines with J gene TRBJ1-2; D gene unclear. Trimming removed 0 bases from V and 8 bases from J, with 13 bases in between. Germline CDR1 and CDR2: ENHRY and SYGVKD. This CDR3 spans 14 amino acids. The DNA for the CDR3 is TGTGCCATCAGTGAGTCTGGCGGGGATGGCGGCTACACCTTC. It yields the protein CAISESGGDGGYTF.

This chain connects TRBV7-9 to TRBJ2-7; possible D gene TRBD1, 5 bases. V was shortened by 2 bases and J by 7 bases, with 15 bases between the two germline ends. Per the germline V gene, CDR1 is SEHNR and CDR2 is FQNEAQ (reference sequence). CDR3 length: 14 amino acids. The CDR3 region is CASSLRAGSGEQYF. As DNA, the CDR3 is TGTGCCAGCAGCTTACGGGCAGGGTCTGGGGAGCAGTACTTC.

V is TRBV30 and J is TRBJ2-2; D ambiguous. Germline V gene lookup returns CDR1 GTSNPN and CDR2 SVGIG (reference sequence). CDR3 length: 13 amino acids. Deletions cut 2 bases from V and 2 bases from J, with 6 bases between. In nucleotides, the CDR3 is TGTGCCTGGAGTCAGACAAACACCGGGGAGCTGTTTTTT. Translation gives CAWSQTNTGELFF.

The chain joins TRBV7-9 to TRBJ2-3; D is undetermined. Germline CDR1 is SEHNR and CDR2 is FQNEAQ (reference sequence). V lost 1 base, J lost 4 bases, and 9 bases lay in between. CDR3 length equals 14 residues. The CDR3 nucleotides are TGTGCCAGCAGCTTAGTGCTGGGCCCAGATACGCAGTATTTT. It yields the protein CASSLVLGPDTQYF.

This clone was counted once. This chain connects TRBV2 to TRBJ2-3; tentative D call: TRBD1 (6 bases). The CDR3 loop spans 15 amino acids. V was cut by 6 bases and J by 3 bases, with 16 bases left in between. The germline CDR1 and CDR2 sequences are SNHLY and FYNNEI. This CDR3 reads CASSATGLRTDTQYF. CDR3 nucleotides: TGTGCCAGCAGCGCAACAGGGTTAAGGACAGATACGCAGTATTTT.

This clone showed up just once. V is TRBV2 and J is TRBJ2-5, with D tentatively TRBD1 (5 bases). CDR1 SNHLY and CDR2 FYNNEI come from the germline V gene. The CDR3 has 13 amino acids. V dropped 9 bases and J dropped 5 bases, with 16 bases sitting between them. CDR3 DNA: TGTGCCAGTAACAGGAACCCAGGGGAGACCCAGTACTTC. Residues: CASNRNPGETQYF.

With respect to this clone: At one end, the junction sequence differs from germline, possibly due to a read error. The rearrangement uses TRBV7-9 and TRBJ2-7; D is perhaps TRBD1 or TRBD2 (5 bases each). CDR1 and CDR2 (germline): SEHNR, FQNEAQ (reference sequence). The CDR3 is 17 amino acids. The CDR3 is CASSVASKGHRPYEQYF. DNA for the CDR3: TGTGCCAGCAGCGTAGCGAGCAAAGGACACAGGCCCTACGAGCAGTACTTC.

CDR3 amino acids: CASSLVKPSSGNTIYF. CDR3 bases: TGTGCCAGCAGCTTAGTGAAACCGAGCTCTGGAAACACCATATATTTT. The chain couples TRBV11-2 to TRBJ1-3; D is uncertain. The CDR3 loop spans 16 amino acids. Looked up from germline, CDR1 is SGHAT and CDR2 is FQNNGV. Trimming took 1 base from V and 0 from J, leaving 10 bases between them.

This clone was seen more than once but under ten times. The rearrangement uses TRBV7-9 and TRBJ1-5; D remains unclear. Trimming pared 3 bases from V and 7 bases from J, leaving 10 bases between. The CDR3 sequence is 13 residues long. From germline, CDR1 is SEHNR and CDR2 FQNEAQ (reference sequence). The CDR3 reads CASSLGLGQPQHF. Written as DNA, the CDR3 is TGTGCCAGCAGCTTGGGCCTCGGCCAGCCCCAGCATTTT.

This sequence joins TRBV3-1 (or the pseudogene TRBV3-2) and TRBJ2-3; possibly TRBD1 for D (5 bases). The germline CDR1 and CDR2 sequences are LGHDT and YNNKEL (reference sequence). The CDR3 totals 14 residues. Trimming cost V 5 bases and J 2 bases, with 11 bases left between them. CDR3 residues: CASSFGHLTDTQYF. The CDR3 nucleotides read TGTGCCAGCAGCTTCGGACACCTCACAGATACGCAGTATTTT.

The chain combines TRBV28 with TRBJ2-3; D possibly corresponds to TRBD2 (5 bases). CDR3 length: 14 amino acids. Trimming took 2 bases from V and 5 from J, leaving 11 bases between them. Germline V gene lookup returns CDR1 MDHEN and CDR2 SYDVKM. For the CDR3, the DNA is TGTGCCAGCAGTTTAGGCTACGGGAAAGATACGCAGTATTTT. This gives the protein CASSLGYGKDTQYF.